At least ten counts were recorded for the clone carrying this T cell receptor beta chain. Its antigen is not identified. Each CDR3 protein is one row after TCRdb ran MiXCR on the 5' RACE reads. This repertoire shows 350,000 to 450,000 distinct CDR3 sequences, 18% found once; its top ten account for 15% to 20%. This sample was taken from a study of T cells after yellow fever vaccination. Study information: Researchers used SMART-Seq v4 Ultra Low Input to prepare fractions that had low cell numbers.

Findings and limits, study-wide: Peaking on day 5 versus 15, the secondary response was faster but weaker. Clonotypes shared by both compartments, CD4 and CD8, made up a small share.

The length of the CDR3 is 13 residues. Trimming left V 3 bases short and J 2 bases short, with 7 bases between. Per germline, CDR1 KGHSH and CDR2 LQKENI. The starting material was PBMCs, obtained before the yellow fever booster vaccination. The receptor was derived from a man aged 18 to 29 who received the YFV17D yellow fever vaccine. The rearrangement links TRBV18 to TRBJ2-5, with D tentatively TRBD1 or TRBD2 (5 bases each). This CDR3 reads CASSPGVQETQYF. CDR3 bases: TGTGCCAGCTCACCGGGGGTTCAAGAGACCCAGTACTTC.